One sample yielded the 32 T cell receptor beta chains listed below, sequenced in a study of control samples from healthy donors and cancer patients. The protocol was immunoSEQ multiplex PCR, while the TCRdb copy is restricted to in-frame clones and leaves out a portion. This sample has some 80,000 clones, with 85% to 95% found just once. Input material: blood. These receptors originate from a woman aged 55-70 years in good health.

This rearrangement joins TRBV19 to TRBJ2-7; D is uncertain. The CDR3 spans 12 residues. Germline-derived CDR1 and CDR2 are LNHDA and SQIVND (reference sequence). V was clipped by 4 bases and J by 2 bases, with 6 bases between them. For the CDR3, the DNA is TGTGCCAGTAGTAGAGACACCTACGAGCAGTACTTC. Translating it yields CASSRDTYEQYF.

The CDR3 reads CASSHGRGGQETQYF. The CDR3, as DNA: TGTGCCAGCAGCCACGGGAGGGGGGGTCAAGAGACCCAGTACTTC. This chain connects TRBV4-2 to TRBJ2-5, with 8 bases fitting TRBD2. The CDR3 is 15 amino acids. V lost 3 bases to trimming and J lost 2 bases; unmatched junction nucleotides: 5. CDR1 LGHNA and CDR2 YNFKEQ come from the germline V gene.

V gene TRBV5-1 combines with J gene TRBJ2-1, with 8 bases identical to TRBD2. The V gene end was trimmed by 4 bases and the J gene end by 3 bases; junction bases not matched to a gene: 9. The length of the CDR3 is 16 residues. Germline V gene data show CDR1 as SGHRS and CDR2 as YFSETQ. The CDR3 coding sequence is TGCGCCAGCAGCCCCTCACCGGGACTAGTCTACAATGAGCAGTTCTTC. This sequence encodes CASSPSPGLVYNEQFF. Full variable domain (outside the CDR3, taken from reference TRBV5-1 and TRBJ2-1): KAGVTQTPRYLIKTRGQQVTLSCSPISGHRSVSWYQQTPGQGLQFLFEYFSETQRNKGNFPGRFSGRQFSNSRSEMNVSTLELGDSALYLCASSPSPGLVYNEQFFGPGTRLTVL.

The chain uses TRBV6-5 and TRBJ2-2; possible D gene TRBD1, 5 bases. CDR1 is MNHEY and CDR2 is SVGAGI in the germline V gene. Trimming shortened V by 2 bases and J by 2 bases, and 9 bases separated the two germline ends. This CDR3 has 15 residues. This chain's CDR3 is CASSYDRSNTGELFF. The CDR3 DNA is TGTGCCAGCAGTTACGACAGAAGTAACACCGGGGAGCTGTTTTTT.

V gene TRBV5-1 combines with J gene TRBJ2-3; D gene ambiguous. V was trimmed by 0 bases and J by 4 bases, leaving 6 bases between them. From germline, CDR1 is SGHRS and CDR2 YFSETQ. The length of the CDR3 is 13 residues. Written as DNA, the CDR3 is TGCGCCAGCAGCTTGGGCTACCCAGATACGCAGTATTTT. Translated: CASSLGYPDTQYF.

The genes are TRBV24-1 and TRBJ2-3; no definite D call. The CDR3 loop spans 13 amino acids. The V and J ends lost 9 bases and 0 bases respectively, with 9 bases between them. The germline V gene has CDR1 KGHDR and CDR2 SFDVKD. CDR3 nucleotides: TGTGCCACCGGGGTCGGCAGCACAGATACGCAGTATTTT. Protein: CATGVGSTDTQYF.

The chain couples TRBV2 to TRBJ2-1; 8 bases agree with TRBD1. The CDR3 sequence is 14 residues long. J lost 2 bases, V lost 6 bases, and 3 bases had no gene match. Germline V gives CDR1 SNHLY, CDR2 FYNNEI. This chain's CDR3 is CASRRTGPYNEQFF. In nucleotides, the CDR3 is TGTGCCAGCAGGAGGACAGGGCCCTACAATGAGCAGTTCTTC.

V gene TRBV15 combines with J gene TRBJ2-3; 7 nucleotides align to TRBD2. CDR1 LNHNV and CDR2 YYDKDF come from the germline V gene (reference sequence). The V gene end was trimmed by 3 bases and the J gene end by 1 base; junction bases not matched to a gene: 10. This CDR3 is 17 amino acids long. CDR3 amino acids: CATSREFSGPRTDTQYF. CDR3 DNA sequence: TGTGCCACCAGCAGGGAATTTAGCGGGCCACGCACAGATACGCAGTATTTT. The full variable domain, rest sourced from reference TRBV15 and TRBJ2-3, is DAMVIQNPRYQVTQFGKPVTLSCSQTLNHNVMYWYQQKSSQAPKLLFHYYDKDFNNEADTPDNFQSRRPNTSFCFLDIRSPGLGDTAMYLCATSREFSGPRTDTQYFGPGTRLTVL.

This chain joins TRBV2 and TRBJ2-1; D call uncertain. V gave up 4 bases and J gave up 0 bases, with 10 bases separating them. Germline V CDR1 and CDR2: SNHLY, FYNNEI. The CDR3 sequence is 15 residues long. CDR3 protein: CASSVAVSSYNEQFF. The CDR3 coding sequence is TGTGCCAGCAGTGTTGCGGTGAGCTCCTACAATGAGCAGTTCTTC.

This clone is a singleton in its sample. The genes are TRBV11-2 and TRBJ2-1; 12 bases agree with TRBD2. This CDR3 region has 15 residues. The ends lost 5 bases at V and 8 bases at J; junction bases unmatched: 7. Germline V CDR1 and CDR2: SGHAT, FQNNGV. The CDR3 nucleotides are TGTGCCAGCAGCCCGACTAGCGGGAGCCTACATGAGCAGTTCTTC. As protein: CASSPTSGSLHEQFF.

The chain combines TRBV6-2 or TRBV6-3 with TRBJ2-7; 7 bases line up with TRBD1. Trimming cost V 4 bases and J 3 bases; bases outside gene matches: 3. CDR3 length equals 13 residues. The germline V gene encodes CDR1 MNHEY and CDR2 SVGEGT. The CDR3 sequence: CASSWGQRYEQYF. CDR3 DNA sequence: TGTGCCAGCAGTTGGGGACAGCGCTACGAGCAGTACTTC.

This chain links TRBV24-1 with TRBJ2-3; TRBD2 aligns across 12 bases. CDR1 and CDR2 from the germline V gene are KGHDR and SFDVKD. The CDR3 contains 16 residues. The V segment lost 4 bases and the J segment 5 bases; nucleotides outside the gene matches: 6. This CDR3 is CATSDDRLAGVDTQYF. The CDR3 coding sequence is TGTGCCACCAGTGACGATAGACTAGCGGGAGTAGATACGCAGTATTTT.

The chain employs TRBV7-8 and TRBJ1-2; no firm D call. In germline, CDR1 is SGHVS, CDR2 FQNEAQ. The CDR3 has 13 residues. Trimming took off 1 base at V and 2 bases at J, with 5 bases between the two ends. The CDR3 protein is CASSLDGNYGYTF. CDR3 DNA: TGTGCCAGCAGCTTAGACGGAAACTATGGCTACACCTTC.

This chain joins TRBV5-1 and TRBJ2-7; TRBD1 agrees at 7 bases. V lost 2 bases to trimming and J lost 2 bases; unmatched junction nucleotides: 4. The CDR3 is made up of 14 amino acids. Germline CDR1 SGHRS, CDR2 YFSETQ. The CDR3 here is CASSFRTGAYEQYF. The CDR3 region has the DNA TGCGCCAGCAGCTTCCGGACAGGAGCCTACGAGCAGTACTTC.

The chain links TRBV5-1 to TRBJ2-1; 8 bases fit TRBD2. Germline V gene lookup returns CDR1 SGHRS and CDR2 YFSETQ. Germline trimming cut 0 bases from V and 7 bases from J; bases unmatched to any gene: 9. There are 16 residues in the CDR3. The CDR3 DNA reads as TGCGCCAGCAGCTTGGTAGTAGCGGGATCGGTAAATGAGCAGTTCTTC. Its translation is CASSLVVAGSVNEQFF. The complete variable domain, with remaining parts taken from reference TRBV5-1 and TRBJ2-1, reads KAGVTQTPRYLIKTRGQQVTLSCSPISGHRSVSWYQQTPGQGLQFLFEYFSETQRNKGNFPGRFSGRQFSNSRSEMNVSTLELGDSALYLCASSLVVAGSVNEQFFGPGTRLTVL.

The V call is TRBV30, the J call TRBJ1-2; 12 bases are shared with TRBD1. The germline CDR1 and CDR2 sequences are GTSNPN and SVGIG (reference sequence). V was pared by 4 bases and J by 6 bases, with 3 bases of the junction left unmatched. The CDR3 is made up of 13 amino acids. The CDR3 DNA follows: TGTGCCTGGAAAAGGGACAGGGGGCATGGCTACACCTTC. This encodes CAWKRDRGHGYTF.

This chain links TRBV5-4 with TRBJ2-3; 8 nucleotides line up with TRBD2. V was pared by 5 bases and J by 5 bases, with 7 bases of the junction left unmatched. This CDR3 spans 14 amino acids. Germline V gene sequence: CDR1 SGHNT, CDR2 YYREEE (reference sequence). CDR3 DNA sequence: TGTGCCAGCAGTTTGAGCGGGAGCGGAGATACGCAGTATTTT. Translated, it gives CASSLSGSGDTQYF.

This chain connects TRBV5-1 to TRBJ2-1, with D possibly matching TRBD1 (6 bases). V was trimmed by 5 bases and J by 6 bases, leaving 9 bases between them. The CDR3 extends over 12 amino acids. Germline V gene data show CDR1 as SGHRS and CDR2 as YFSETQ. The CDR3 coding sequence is TGCGCCAGCAGGGGGGCAGGCAATGAGCAGTTCTTC. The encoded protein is CASRGAGNEQFF. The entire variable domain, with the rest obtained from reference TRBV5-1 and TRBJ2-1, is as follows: KAGVTQTPRYLIKTRGQQVTLSCSPISGHRSVSWYQQTPGQGLQFLFEYFSETQRNKGNFPGRFSGRQFSNSRSEMNVSTLELGDSALYLCASRGAGNEQFFGPGTRLTVL.

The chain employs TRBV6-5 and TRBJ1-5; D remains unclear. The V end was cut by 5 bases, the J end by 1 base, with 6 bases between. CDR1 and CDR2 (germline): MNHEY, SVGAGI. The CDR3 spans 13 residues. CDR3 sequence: CASSQDSNQPQHF. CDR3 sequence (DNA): TGTGCCAGCAGTCAGGACAGCAATCAGCCCCAGCATTTT.

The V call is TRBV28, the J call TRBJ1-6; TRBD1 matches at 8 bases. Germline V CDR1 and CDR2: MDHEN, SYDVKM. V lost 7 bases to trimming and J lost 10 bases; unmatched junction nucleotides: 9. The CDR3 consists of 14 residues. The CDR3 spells CASTPTGVQSPLHF. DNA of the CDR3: TGTGCCAGCACCCCGACAGGGGTTCAGTCACCCCTCCACTTT.

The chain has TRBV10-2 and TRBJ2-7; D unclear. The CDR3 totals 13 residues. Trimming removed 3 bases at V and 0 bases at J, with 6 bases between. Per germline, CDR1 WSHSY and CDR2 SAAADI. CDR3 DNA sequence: TGCGCCAGCAGTGACAGGTTCTCCTACGAGCAGTACTTC. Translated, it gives CASSDRFSYEQYF.

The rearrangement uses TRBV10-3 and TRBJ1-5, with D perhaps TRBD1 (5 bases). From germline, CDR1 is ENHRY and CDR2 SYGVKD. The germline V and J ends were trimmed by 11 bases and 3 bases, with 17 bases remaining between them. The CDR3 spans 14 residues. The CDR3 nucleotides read TGTGCCTCAACTCCGGGACTGAACAATCAGCCCCAGCATTTT. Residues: CASTPGLNNQPQHF.

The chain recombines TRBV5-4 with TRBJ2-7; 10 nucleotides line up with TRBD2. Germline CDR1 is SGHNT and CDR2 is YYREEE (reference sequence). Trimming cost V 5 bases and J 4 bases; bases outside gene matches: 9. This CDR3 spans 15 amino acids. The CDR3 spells CASRDQAGGRYEQYF. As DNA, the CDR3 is TGTGCCAGCAGGGACCAAGCGGGAGGGCGTTACGAGCAGTACTTC. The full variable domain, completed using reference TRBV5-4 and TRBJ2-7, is ETGVTQSPTHLIKTRGQQVTLRCSSQSGHNTVSWYQQALGQGPQFIFQYYREEENGRGNFPPRFSGLQFPNYSSELNVNALELDDSALYLCASRDQAGGRYEQYFGPGTRLTVT.

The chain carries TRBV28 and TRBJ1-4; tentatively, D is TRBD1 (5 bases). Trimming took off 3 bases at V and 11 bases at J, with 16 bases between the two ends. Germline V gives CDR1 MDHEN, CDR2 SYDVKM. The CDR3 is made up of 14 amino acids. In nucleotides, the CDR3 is TGTGCCAGCAGTTTCCAGGGCGAAATAGGGAAACTGTTTTTT. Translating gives CASSFQGEIGKLFF.

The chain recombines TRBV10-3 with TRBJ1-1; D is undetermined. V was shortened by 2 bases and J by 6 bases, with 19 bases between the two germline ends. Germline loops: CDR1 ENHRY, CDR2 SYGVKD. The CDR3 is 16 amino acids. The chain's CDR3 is CAISENRGERQSEAFF. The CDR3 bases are TGTGCCATCAGTGAGAACCGTGGGGAACGCCAATCTGAAGCTTTCTTT.

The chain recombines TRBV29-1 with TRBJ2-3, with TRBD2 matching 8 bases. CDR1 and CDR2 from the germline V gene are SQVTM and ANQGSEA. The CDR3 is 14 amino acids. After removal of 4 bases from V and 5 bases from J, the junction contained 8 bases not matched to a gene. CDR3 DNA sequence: TGCAGCGTTGGAAGCGGGAGTTCTGTAGATACGCAGTATTTT. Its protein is CSVGSGSSVDTQYF.

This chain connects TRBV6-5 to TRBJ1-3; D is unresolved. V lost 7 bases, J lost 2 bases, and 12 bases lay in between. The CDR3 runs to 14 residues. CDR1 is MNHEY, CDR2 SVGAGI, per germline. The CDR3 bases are TGTGCCAGCAAATTCGCAGAAACTGGAAACACCATATATTTT. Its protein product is CASKFAETGNTIYF.

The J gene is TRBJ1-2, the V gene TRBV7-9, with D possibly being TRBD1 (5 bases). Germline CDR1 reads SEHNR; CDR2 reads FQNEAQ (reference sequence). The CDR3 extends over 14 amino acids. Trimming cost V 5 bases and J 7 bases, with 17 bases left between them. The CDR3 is CASSPTQGGSGYTF. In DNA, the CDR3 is TGTGCCAGCAGCCCAACTCAGGGAGGGTCTGGCTACACCTTC.

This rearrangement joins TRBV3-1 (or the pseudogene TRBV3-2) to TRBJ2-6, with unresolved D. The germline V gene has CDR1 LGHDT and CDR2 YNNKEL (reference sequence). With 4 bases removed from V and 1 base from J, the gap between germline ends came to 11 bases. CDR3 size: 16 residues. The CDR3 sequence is CASSPDPGSGANVLTF. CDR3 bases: TGTGCCAGCAGCCCAGATCCAGGTTCTGGGGCCAACGTCCTGACTTTC.

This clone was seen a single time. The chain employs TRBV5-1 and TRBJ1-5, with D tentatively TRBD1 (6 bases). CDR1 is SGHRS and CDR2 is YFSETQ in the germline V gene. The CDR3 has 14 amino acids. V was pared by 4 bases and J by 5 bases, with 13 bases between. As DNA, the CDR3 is TGCGCCAGCAGCGTGGGGACACTAGATCAGCCCCAGCATTTT. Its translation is CASSVGTLDQPQHF.

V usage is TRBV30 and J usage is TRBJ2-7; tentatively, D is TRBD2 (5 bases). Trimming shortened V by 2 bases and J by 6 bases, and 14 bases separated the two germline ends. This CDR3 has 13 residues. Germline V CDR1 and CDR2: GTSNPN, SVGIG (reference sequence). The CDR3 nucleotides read TGTGCCTGGAGTCCTTACTCCCGGGGCGAGCAGTACTTC. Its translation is CAWSPYSRGEQYF. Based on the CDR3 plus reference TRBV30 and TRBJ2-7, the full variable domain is SQTIHQWPATLVQPVGSPLSLECTVEGTSNPNLYWYRQAAGRGLQLLFYSVGIGQISSEVPQNLSASRPQDRQFILSSKKLLLSDSGFYLCAWSPYSRGEQYFGPGTRLTVT.

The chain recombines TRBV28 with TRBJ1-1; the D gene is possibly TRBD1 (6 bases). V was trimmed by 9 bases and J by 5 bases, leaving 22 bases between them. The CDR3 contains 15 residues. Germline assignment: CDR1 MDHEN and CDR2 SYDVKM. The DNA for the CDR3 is TGTGCCAGTTTAACGGGGGCCTTAGGGAGGACTGAAGCTTTCTTT. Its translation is CASLTGALGRTEAFF.